These 23 T cell receptor beta chains were all obtained from the same sample, sequenced in a study of T-cell memory formation after mild COVID-19. TCRdb re-derived calls from the 5' RACE reads in MiXCR, one entry per CDR3 protein. The data show approximately 300,000 distinct CDR3 sequences, more than 15% seen once. Sequencing was carried out using PBMCs or a T cell subset sorted from them (not recorded which). Source of these receptors: a young man who had mild COVID-19 (a few samples of this study predate the infection). Cell type and time point are not known.

The sample holds a few counts of this clonotype. The rearrangement links TRBV4-3 to TRBJ2-1; possibly TRBD2 for D (5 bases). V was trimmed by 3 bases and J by 0 bases, leaving 9 bases between them. The germline V gene has CDR1 LGHNA and CDR2 YSLEER. This CDR3 contains 15 residues. The CDR3 coding sequence is TGCGCCAGCAGCCATCTGGGGAGCTCCTACAATGAGCAGTTCTTC. This gives the protein CASSHLGSSYNEQFF.

This chain uses TRBV7-9 with TRBJ1-1, with unresolved D. The ends were cut back, 8 bases at V and 6 bases at J, with 10 bases in the middle. Germline V gene sequence: CDR1 SEHNR, CDR2 FQNEAQ (reference sequence). The length of the CDR3 is 11 residues. The CDR3 reads CASGARAEAFF. The CDR3 region has the DNA TGTGCCAGCGGCGCGAGGGCTGAAGCTTTCTTT.

This chain connects TRBV7-2 to TRBJ1-5; 8 nucleotides align to TRBD1. Germline CDR1 and CDR2: SGHTA and FQGNSA. This CDR3 region has 15 residues. The V gene end was trimmed by 3 bases and the J gene end by 7 bases; junction bases not matched to a gene: 8. CDR3 nucleotides: TGTGCCAGCAGCTTCAGACAGGGGATAGGGCAGCCCCAGCATTTT. It is translated as CASSFRQGIGQPQHF. The variable domain in full, with the rest retrieved from reference TRBV7-2 and TRBJ1-5, is GAGVSQSPSNKVTEKGKDVELRCDPISGHTALYWYRQSLGQGLEFLIYFQGNSAPDKSGLPSDRFSAERTGGSVSTLTIQRTQQEDSAVYLCASSFRQGIGQPQHFGDGTRLSIL.

The rearrangement links TRBV11-2 to TRBJ2-5; D is undetermined. CDR3 length: 14 residues. Germline V gene lookup returns CDR1 SGHAT and CDR2 FQNNGV. The V gene lost 5 bases and the J gene lost 4 bases, with 14 bases spanning the gap. For the CDR3, the DNA is TGTGCCAGCAGCACCGAAACGGTCCGAGAGACCCAGTACTTC. Residues: CASSTETVRETQYF.

This clonotype was seen only a few times. The chain uses TRBV7-2 and TRBJ1-1; the D is unclear. The germline V and J ends were trimmed by 3 bases and 5 bases, with 10 bases remaining between them. The CDR3 loop spans 13 amino acids. Germline assignment: CDR1 SGHTA and CDR2 FQGNSA. CDR3 loop: CASSLERVTEAFF. The CDR3 DNA is TGTGCCAGCAGCTTGGAAAGGGTGACTGAAGCTTTCTTT. Variable domain in full (rest from reference TRBV7-2 and TRBJ1-1): GAGVSQSPSNKVTEKGKDVELRCDPISGHTALYWYRQSLGQGLEFLIYFQGNSAPDKSGLPSDRFSAERTGGSVSTLTIQRTQQEDSAVYLCASSLERVTEAFFGQGTRLTVV.

This clonotype was recorded a few times. The chain is built from TRBV12-3 or TRBV12-4 and TRBJ1-2; D gene unclear. The V end lost 5 bases, the J end lost 6 bases, and 19 bases lay between the germline ends. The CDR3 totals 15 residues. Here the CDR3 DNA reads TGTGCCAGCAGTCCCTCCTTAGGCAGTCTCGATGGCTACACCTTC. Its protein product is CASSPSLGSLDGYTF.

This clonotype has only a few counts. V gene TRBV7-2 combines with J gene TRBJ2-1, with D tentatively TRBD1 (6 bases). Germline V gives CDR1 SGHTA, CDR2 FQGNSA. The CDR3 has 12 amino acids. Deletions cut 3 bases from V and 9 bases from J, with 9 bases between. CDR3 protein: CASSFRGGEQFF. In nucleotides, the CDR3 is TGTGCCAGCAGCTTCAGAGGGGGTGAGCAGTTCTTC. Variable domain in full (rest from reference TRBV7-2 and TRBJ2-1): GAGVSQSPSNKVTEKGKDVELRCDPISGHTALYWYRQSLGQGLEFLIYFQGNSAPDKSGLPSDRFSAERTGGSVSTLTIQRTQQEDSAVYLCASSFRGGEQFFGPGTRLTVL.

The rearrangement joins TRBV7-2 to TRBJ1-1; D call uncertain. This CDR3 region has 10 residues. Germline lookup yields CDR1 SGHTA and CDR2 FQGNSA. V lost 5 bases, J lost 7 bases, and 5 bases lay in between. The CDR3 nucleotides are TGTGCCAGCAGCCGGATTGAAGCTTTCTTT. It specifies CASSRIEAFF.

This clonotype appeared a few times. The chain recombines TRBV9 with TRBJ2-7; TRBD2 aligns across 12 bases. The CDR3 is made up of 14 amino acids. Germline V gene lookup returns CDR1 SGDLS and CDR2 YYNGEE. The trim removed 3 bases at V and 3 bases at J, leaving 1 base unmatched. CDR3 sequence: CASSAGLAGYEQYF. The CDR3 region has the DNA TGTGCCAGCAGCGCGGGACTAGCGGGCTACGAGCAGTACTTC.

The chain joins TRBV9 to TRBJ1-1; D is possibly TRBD1 (5 bases). The CDR3 is 14 residues long. V lost 4 bases and J lost 0, with 10 bases in between. The germline gives CDR1 SGDLS, CDR2 YYNGEE. CDR3 in amino acids: CASSQRQLNTEAFF. The CDR3 DNA is TGTGCCAGCAGCCAACGACAGTTGAACACTGAAGCTTTCTTT. The variable domain in full, with the rest retrieved from reference TRBV9 and TRBJ1-1, is DSGVTQTPKHLITATGQRVTLRCSPRSGDLSVYWYQQSLDQGLQFLIQYYNGEERAKGNILERFSAQQFPDLHSELNLSSLELGDSALYFCASSQRQLNTEAFFGQGTRLTVV.

The rearrangement joins TRBV29-1 to TRBJ2-3; no definite D call. V lost 1 base and J lost 0, with 8 bases in between. The CDR3 is made up of 14 amino acids. Germline values: CDR1 SQVTM, CDR2 ANQGSEA. The CDR3 loop reads CSVEGKASTDTQYF. DNA of the CDR3: TGCAGCGTTGAAGGGAAAGCTAGCACAGATACGCAGTATTTT.

This rearrangement joins TRBV6-6 to TRBJ2-2; D not resolved. Trimming shortened V by 3 bases and J by 3 bases, and 8 bases separated the two germline ends. There are 14 residues in the CDR3. In germline, CDR1 is MNHNY, CDR2 SVGAGI (reference sequence). For the CDR3, the DNA is TGTGCCAGCAGTTATTTCGCTGACACCGGGGAGCTGTTTTTT. Protein: CASSYFADTGELFF.

This clonotype was counted between two and nine times. This sequence joins TRBV4-3 and TRBJ2-3, with D uncertain. The CDR3 covers 14 residues. V shed 8 bases and J shed 0 bases, with 12 bases lying between them. Germline V gives CDR1 LGHNA, CDR2 YSLEER. DNA for the CDR3: TGCGCCAGCGGGGTTAGCTTTAGCACAGATACGCAGTATTTT. It encodes CASGVSFSTDTQYF.

The chain has TRBV4-3 and TRBJ2-7; D ambiguous. CDR1 LGHNA and CDR2 YSLEER come from the germline V gene. V lost 1 base to trimming and J lost 3 bases, with 10 bases between them. The CDR3 loop spans 14 amino acids. CDR3 region: CASSQATILYEQYF. The CDR3 nucleotides read TGCGCCAGCAGCCAAGCGACCATACTCTACGAGCAGTACTTC.

This clonotype was picked up a small number of times. The chain recombines TRBV7-6 with TRBJ2-1, with 10 bases that match TRBD1. CDR3 size: 14 residues. With V trimmed by 8 bases and J by 3 bases, 4 bases remained unmatched. The germline gives CDR1 SGHVS, CDR2 FNYEAQ. The CDR3 DNA reads TGTGCCAGCGGAGGGACAGGGGTCTACAATGAGCAGTTCTTC. Its protein is CASGGTGVYNEQFF.

This clonotype was counted between two and nine times. The chain combines TRBV7-2 with TRBJ1-5; D unresolved. V lost 3 bases to trimming and J lost 5 bases, with 8 bases between them. CDR1 is SGHTA, CDR2 FQGNSA, per germline. The CDR3 is made up of 13 amino acids. CDR3 sequence reads: CASSFWADQPQHF. In nucleotides, the CDR3 is TGTGCCAGCAGCTTCTGGGCCGATCAGCCCCAGCATTTT.

There are many counts of this clonotype. The V call is TRBV7-8, the J call TRBJ1-2, with D unclear. Trimming removed 5 bases at V and 5 bases at J, with 15 bases between. The germline V gene has CDR1 SGHVS and CDR2 FQNEAQ. The CDR3 contains 14 residues. The chain's CDR3 is CASSIGSAAYGYTF. CDR3 DNA: TGTGCCAGCAGCATAGGGTCGGCAGCGTATGGCTACACCTTC.

In this sample, this clonotype turned up many times. CDR3 sequence reads: CASSTGGTDTQYF. In nucleotides, the CDR3 is TGTGCCAGCTCCACCGGGGGCACAGATACGCAGTATTTT. The chain links TRBV18 to TRBJ2-3; possibly TRBD2 for D (5 bases). Germline CDR1 reads KGHSH; CDR2 reads LQKENI. V lost 6 bases to trimming and J lost 1 base, with 8 bases between them. CDR3 length equals 13 residues.

V gene TRBV6-5 combines with J gene TRBJ1-1; D unresolved. This CDR3 has 13 amino acids. The V gene's germline CDR1 is MNHEY and CDR2 SVGAGI. V lost 0 bases, J lost 0 bases, and 2 bases lay in between. The DNA of the CDR3 is TGTGCCAGCAGTTACTCCATGAACACTGAAGCTTTCTTT. Protein: CASSYSMNTEAFF.

A few counts support this clonotype. The chain links TRBV6-5 to TRBJ2-4; D tentatively reads TRBD1 or TRBD2 (7 bases each). V was clipped by 7 bases and J by 7 bases, with 14 bases between them. The CDR3 sequence is 13 residues long. In germline, CDR1 is MNHEY, CDR2 SVGAGI. CDR3 sequence: CASTQGGVNIQYF. CDR3 bases: TGTGCCAGCACCCAGGGGGGGGTTAACATTCAGTACTTC.

Regarding this clonotype: An end of the junction does not agree with germline; a read error may underlie this. V and J are TRBV2 and TRBJ2-1, with D possibly TRBD2 on 5 matching bases. The CDR3 covers 12 residues. Germline V gene data show CDR1 as SNHLY and CDR2 as FYNNEI. The CDR3 sequence is CASGRQLVTPLF. In DNA, the CDR3 is TGTGCCAGCGGTCGCCAACTAGTGACCCCACTCTTC.

This clonotype was seen at least ten times. V is TRBV5-5 and J is TRBJ2-5; D gene unclear. CDR1 and CDR2 (germline): SGHKS, YYEKEE (reference sequence). V was shortened by 0 bases and J by 5 bases, with 11 bases between the two germline ends. CDR3 size: 14 residues. As DNA, the CDR3 is TGTGCCAGCAGCTTGGATGTGGGGATGGAGACCCAGTACTTC. Translation: CASSLDVGMETQYF. Full variable domain (rest looked up from reference TRBV5-5 and TRBJ2-5): DAGVTQSPTHLIKTRGQQVTLRCSPISGHKSVSWYQQVLGQGPQFIFQYYEKEERGRGNFPDRFSARQFPNYSSELNVNALLLGDSALYLCASSLDVGMETQYFGPGTRLLVL.

This clonotype appeared a few times. The chain carries TRBV5-1 and TRBJ2-1, with D perhaps matching TRBD2 (6 bases). The CDR3 is 13 amino acids. V shed 3 bases and J shed 5 bases, with 9 bases lying between them. The germline CDR1 and CDR2 sequences are SGHRS and YFSETQ. The CDR3 bases are TGCGCCAGCAGCTCGACGGGGGACAATGAGCAGTTCTTC. Protein: CASSSTGDNEQFF.